These 21 T cell receptor beta chains share one sample of origin, sequenced in a study of patients and donors after allogeneic stem cell transplantation. Each CDR3 protein gets one entry after TCRdb re-called the RT-PCR reads with MiXCR. Of about 410,000 distinct CDR3 sequences in the sample, 16% were seen once. Sequencing input: blood, either unsorted or a sorted T cell fraction (not recorded which). Every receptor here comes from a human donor who was either an allogeneic HSCT recipient or a stem cell or donor lymphocyte infusion donor (not recorded which). It is not recorded whose cells these are; they may come from a transplant donor.

This clonotype was counted only a few times. The CDR3 sequence is CSTRQGRDEQYF. CDR3 nucleotide sequence: TGCAGCACAAGACAGGGACGGGACGAGCAGTACTTC. The chain has TRBV29-1 and TRBJ2-7, with TRBD1 matching over 7 bases. The CDR3 consists of 12 residues. V shed 8 bases and J 5 bases; nucleotides not matched to a gene: 9. The V gene's germline CDR1 is SQVTM and CDR2 ANQGSEA.

The sample holds many counts of this clonotype. The chain joins TRBV3-1 to TRBJ1-1; no definite D call. Germline lookup yields CDR1 LGHDT and CDR2 YNNKEL (reference sequence). The CDR3 is 15 residues long. Deletions cut 0 bases from V and 6 bases from J, with 14 bases between. CDR3 coding DNA: TGTGCCAGCAGCCAAGACCTTGGGGAAATGGCTGAAGCTTTCTTT. Its protein product is CASSQDLGEMAEAFF.

This clonotype was seen once. The chain has TRBV6-1 and TRBJ1-5, with 9 bases that match TRBD1. CDR1 is MNHNS and CDR2 is SASEGT in the germline V gene. The CDR3 is 14 amino acids. Trimming removed 3 bases from V and 7 bases from J; junction bases left unmatched: 4. The CDR3 DNA reads TGTGCCAGCAGTGACACAGGGGGCGGACAGCCCCAGCATTTT. This encodes CASSDTGGGQPQHF.

This clonotype was counted many times. The rearrangement links TRBV5-1 to TRBJ2-7, with a weak D call TRBD1 (6 bases). Germline V lookup: CDR1 SGHRS, CDR2 YFSETQ. V lost 4 bases and J 0 bases, leaving 11 bases between the germline ends. The CDR3 runs to 14 residues. The CDR3 reads CASSTGTNSYEQYF. CDR3 bases: TGCGCCAGCAGCACCGGGACAAACTCCTACGAGCAGTACTTC.

This clonotype appeared once. The chain is built from TRBV7-2 and TRBJ2-7; D possibly uses TRBD1 or TRBD2 (5 bases each). Germline V gives CDR1 SGHTA, CDR2 FQGNSA. The CDR3 totals 15 residues. V shed 5 bases and J shed 0 bases, with 14 bases lying between them. This CDR3 is CASSPTGTHSYEQYF. CDR3 nucleotides: TGTGCCAGCAGCCCGACTGGGACGCACTCCTACGAGCAGTACTTC.

This clonotype occurred a few times. V gene TRBV6-1 combines with J gene TRBJ2-4; a weak D match, TRBD2 (5 bases). The germline V gene has CDR1 MNHNS and CDR2 SASEGT. With 7 bases removed from V and 0 bases from J, the gap between germline ends came to 16 bases. The CDR3 has 16 amino acids. CDR3 DNA sequence: TGTGCCAGCAACGGAGGACCGTCCAGAGCCAAAAACATTCAGTACTTC. Encoded protein: CASNGGPSRAKNIQYF.

The J gene is TRBJ2-1, the V gene TRBV19; either TRBD1 or TRBD2 may fit D (6 bases each). This CDR3 contains 15 residues. The germline V and J ends were trimmed by 4 bases and 9 bases, with 19 bases remaining between them. Germline V gene sequence: CDR1 LNHDA, CDR2 SQIVND (reference sequence). CDR3 sequence (DNA): TGTGCCAGTAGTACCGTTGGGCGGAAGGGGGGTGAGCAGTTCTTC. Its protein is CASSTVGRKGGEQFF.

The V gene is TRBV7-3, the J gene TRBJ2-2; the match to TRBD2 covers 7 bases. Trimming removed 5 bases from V and 6 bases from J; junction bases left unmatched: 12. Germline CDR1 and CDR2: SGHTA and FQGTGA. This CDR3 contains 16 residues. CDR3 region: CASSREGGRRAGELFF. The CDR3 coding sequence is TGTGCCAGCAGCCGAGAAGGCGGGAGACGAGCCGGGGAGCTGTTTTTT. Using reference TRBV7-3 and TRBJ2-2 for the parts outside the CDR3, the full variable domain is GAGVSQTPSNKVTEKGKYVELRCDPISGHTALYWYRQSLGQGPEFLIYFQGTGAADDSGLPNDRFFAVRPEGSVSTLKIQRTERGDSAVYLCASSREGGRRAGELFFGEGSRLTVL.

The V gene is TRBV4-2, the J gene TRBJ2-1, with 7 nucleotides matching TRBD2. Trimming took 0 bases from V and 6 from J; bases not matched to a gene: 8. From germline, CDR1 is LGHNA and CDR2 YNFKEQ. The CDR3 length is 16 residues. This CDR3 reads CASSQDRGGTVNEQFF. In nucleotides, the CDR3 is TGTGCCAGCAGCCAAGATCGCGGGGGAACCGTCAATGAGCAGTTCTTC.

The chain has TRBV24-1 and TRBJ2-5, with 7 positions matching TRBD2. After removal of 4 bases from V and 9 bases from J, the junction contained 7 bases not matched to a gene. The germline gives CDR1 KGHDR, CDR2 SFDVKD. This CDR3 is 13 amino acids long. Written as DNA, the CDR3 is TGTGCCACCAGTGACCCGTACCGGGGGGCCCAGTACTTC. Translation: CATSDPYRGAQYF.

J is TRBJ1-6 and V is TRBV6-1, with 9 bases matching TRBD1. This CDR3 region has 15 residues. V dropped 7 bases and J dropped 6; count of bases not matched to a gene: 7. The germline gives CDR1 MNHNS, CDR2 SASEGT. CDR3 amino acids: CASMRDRVINSPLHF. CDR3 DNA: TGTGCCAGCATGAGGGACAGGGTGATTAATTCACCCCTCCACTTT.

The V gene is TRBV30, the J gene TRBJ1-2; maybe TRBD1 (5 bases). V lost 4 bases and J 7 bases, leaving 19 bases between the germline ends. Per the germline V gene, CDR1 is GTSNPN and CDR2 is SVGIG (reference sequence). The CDR3 consists of 14 residues. Here the CDR3 DNA reads TGTGCCTGGATCATAGGTGGGGGTGGAGGTGGCTACACCTTC. It translates to CAWIIGGGGGGYTF.

V gene TRBV6-6 combines with J gene TRBJ1-2, with no clear D. Germline CDR1 MNHNY, CDR2 SVGAGI (reference sequence). The CDR3 has 11 residues. Trimming shortened V by 6 bases and J by 8 bases, and 10 bases separated the two germline ends. CDR3: CASSVVRGYTF. The CDR3 DNA is TGTGCCAGCAGCGTAGTAAGGGGCTACACCTTC.

This clonotype showed up just once. A junction boundary mismatches the germline segment, possibly from a read error. V is TRBV20-1 and J is TRBJ1-1; D may be TRBD1 (6 bases). In germline, CDR1 is DFQATT, CDR2 SNEGSKA (reference sequence). The CDR3 is 14 residues long. CDR3 bases: TGCAGTGCTAGAGAGCCGGGGGCGAGCACTGAGGCTTTCTTT. It codes for CSAREPGASTEAFF.

The V gene is TRBV4-3, the J gene TRBJ1-2; D is undetermined. The germline V gene encodes CDR1 LGHNA and CDR2 YSLEER. The CDR3 extends over 15 amino acids. Trimming cost V 0 bases and J 0 bases, with 8 bases left between them. CDR3 sequence reads: CASSQDRDSNYGYTF. Written as DNA, the CDR3 is TGCGCCAGCAGCCAAGATCGAGACTCTAACTATGGCTACACCTTC.

This clonotype has just a few counts. J is TRBJ1-1 and V is TRBV9; possibly TRBD1 for D (6 bases). V gave up 2 bases and J gave up 1 base, with 12 bases separating them. Germline values: CDR1 SGDLS, CDR2 YYNGEE. The CDR3 totals 15 residues. CDR3 region: CASSVITGPNTEAFF. The CDR3 DNA sequence: TGTGCCAGCAGCGTCATCACAGGGCCGAACACTGAAGCTTTCTTT.

This clonotype was picked up one time. The chain has TRBV18 and TRBJ1-6; D remains ambiguous. This CDR3 is 18 amino acids long. CDR1 KGHSH and CDR2 LQKENI come from the germline V gene. The V end was cut by 4 bases, the J end by 0 bases, with 16 bases between. The CDR3 here is CASSRLGPTDSYNSPLHF. CDR3 DNA sequence: TGTGCCAGCTCACGCCTAGGACCCACAGACTCCTATAATTCACCCCTCCACTTT. Supplemented by reference TRBV18 and TRBJ1-6, the full variable domain reads NAGVMQNPRHLVRRRGQEARLRCSPMKGHSHVYWYRQLPEEGLKFMVYLQKENIIDESGMPKERFSAEFPKEGPSILRIQQVVRGDSAAYFCASSRLGPTDSYNSPLHFGNGTRLTVT.

This clonotype was seen a handful of times. V is TRBV9 and J is TRBJ2-2; 7 bases map to TRBD2. Germline CDR1 and CDR2: SGDLS and YYNGEE. V lost 0 bases, J lost 2 bases, and 7 bases stayed unmatched. The CDR3 is 17 amino acids. CDR3 amino acids: CASSVGGSAPNTGELFF. The CDR3, as DNA: TGTGCCAGCAGCGTAGGCGGGAGCGCTCCCAACACCGGGGAGCTGTTTTTT.

The chain uses TRBV2 and TRBJ1-5, with TRBD1 matching 7 bases. CDR1 is SNHLY, CDR2 FYNNEI, per germline. The CDR3 runs to 14 residues. The V segment lost 6 bases and the J segment 3 bases; nucleotides outside the gene matches: 5. CDR3 region: CASRDGQANQPQHF. CDR3 coding DNA: TGTGCCAGCAGGGATGGACAGGCCAATCAGCCCCAGCATTTT.

The chain employs TRBV5-1 and TRBJ2-2; 7 bases are a match to TRBD2. The germline CDR1 and CDR2 sequences are SGHRS and YFSETQ. V dropped 4 bases and J dropped 1; count of bases not matched to a gene: 7. CDR3 length: 16 residues. The CDR3 bases are TGCGCCAGCAGCCCGGAGGGAGGGGTGAACACCGGGGAGCTGTTTTTT. This encodes CASSPEGGVNTGELFF.

This clonotype was found many times. J is TRBJ2-5 and V is TRBV24-1; 10 nucleotides match TRBD1. This CDR3 region has 16 residues. The germline gives CDR1 KGHDR, CDR2 SFDVKD. Losses at the gene ends were 4 bases for V and 7 bases for J; bases not matched to a gene: 11. The chain's CDR3 is CATSDTGTGVRGTQYF. The CDR3 nucleotides read TGTGCCACCAGTGACACCGGGACAGGGGTCCGGGGGACCCAGTACTTC.